The T cell receptor (beta chain) under discussion was sequenced for a study of vaccination effects on CD4 cells after COVID-19. For the study at large: Expansion of antigen-specific CD4+ T cells with viral peptide pools was carried out by the ViraFEST assay before sequencing. The study sampled three convalescent patients both early and late after vaccination. In culture with 9.5 to 10 IU/ml IL-2 and roughly 9.3 ug/ml peptides, PBMC were grown at roughly 2 million per well.

Method: immunoSEQ multiplex PCR; TCRdb's copy keeps in-frame clones and lacks some. The sample has some 50,000 clones, around 80% seen once. Cultured cells yielded isolated CD4+ T cells after around 10 days. This individual tested PCR-positive for SARS-CoV-2 infection between March and December 2020. Each participant received a vaccine that was either BNT162b2 or mRNA-1273, given as two doses. Germline trimming cut 2 bases from V and 7 bases from J; bases unmatched to any gene: 7. The CDR3 has 15 residues. Germline CDR1 is SGHRS and CDR2 is YFSETQ. A word on this clone: Its antigen remains unknown.

This TCR came from a human donor who had a prior SARS-CoV-2 infection. The sequencing used CD4+ T cells from PBMCs cultured without peptide, collected after COVID-19 vaccination. The chain recombines TRBV5-1 with TRBJ2-1, with 9 nucleotides matching TRBD2. The CDR3 sequence: CASSFSGGLGNEQFF. The CDR3 DNA follows: TGCGCCAGCAGCTTCAGCGGGGGGCTCGGGAATGAGCAGTTCTTC.